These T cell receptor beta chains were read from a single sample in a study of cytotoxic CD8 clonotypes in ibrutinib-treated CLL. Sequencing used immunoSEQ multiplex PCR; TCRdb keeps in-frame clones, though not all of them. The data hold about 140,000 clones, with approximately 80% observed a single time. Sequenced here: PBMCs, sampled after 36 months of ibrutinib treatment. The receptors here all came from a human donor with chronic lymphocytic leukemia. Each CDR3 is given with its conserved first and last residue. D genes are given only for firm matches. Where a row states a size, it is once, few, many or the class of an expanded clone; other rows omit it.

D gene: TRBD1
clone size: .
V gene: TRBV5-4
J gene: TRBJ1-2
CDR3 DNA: TGTGCCAGCAGCCCGGGGACAGGGGATAGTGGCTACACCTTC
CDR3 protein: CASSPGTGDSGYTF

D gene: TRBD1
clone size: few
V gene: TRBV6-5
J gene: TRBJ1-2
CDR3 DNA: TGTGCCAGCAGGGGTCAGGGACAGGGCTATGGCTACACCTTC
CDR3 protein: CASRGQGQGYGYTF

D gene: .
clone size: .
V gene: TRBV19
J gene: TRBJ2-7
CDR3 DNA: TGTGCCAGTACCGGCCCTCAGGACTACGAGCAGTACTTC
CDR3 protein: CASTGPQDYEQYF

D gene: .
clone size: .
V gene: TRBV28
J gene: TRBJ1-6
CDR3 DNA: TGTGCCAGCAGTTCACCGGGCGAGAATTCACCCCTCCACTTT
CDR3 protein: CASSSPGENSPLHF

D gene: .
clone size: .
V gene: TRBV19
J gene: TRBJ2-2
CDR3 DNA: TGTGCCAGTAGTATTTATTGGAACACCGGGGAGCTGTTTTTT
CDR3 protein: CASSIYWNTGELFF

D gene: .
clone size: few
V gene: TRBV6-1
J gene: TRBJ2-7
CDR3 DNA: TGTGCCAGCAGTCGGGACTTTAGCTCCTACGAGCAGTACTTC
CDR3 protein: CASSRDFSSYEQYF

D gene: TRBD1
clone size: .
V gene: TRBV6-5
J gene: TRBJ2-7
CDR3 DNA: TGTGCCAGCAAACCGGGACAGGGAACGGGAGAGCAGTACTTC
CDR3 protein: CASKPGQGTGEQYF

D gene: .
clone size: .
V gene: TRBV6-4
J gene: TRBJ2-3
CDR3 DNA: TGTGCCAGCACTCCTCGGGACGGCGAAGAACCAGATACGCAGTATTTT
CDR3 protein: CASTPRDGEEPDTQYF

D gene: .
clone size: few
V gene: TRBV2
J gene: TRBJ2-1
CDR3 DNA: TGTGCCAGCAGGGGGACTGTCCACAATGAGCAGTTCTTC
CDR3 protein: CASRGTVHNEQFF

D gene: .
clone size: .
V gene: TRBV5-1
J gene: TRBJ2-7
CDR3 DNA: TGCGCCAGCAGCCCGGACAGTCCCTACGAGCAGTACTTC
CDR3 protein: CASSPDSPYEQYF

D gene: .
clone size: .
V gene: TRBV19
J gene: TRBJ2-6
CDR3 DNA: TGTGCCAGTAGTGGGACCACGAAATCACAAAGTCGGGCCAACGTCCTGACTTTC
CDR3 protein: CASSGTTKSQSRANVLTF

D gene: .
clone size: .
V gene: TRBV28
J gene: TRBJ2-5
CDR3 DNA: TGTGCCACTTCCGGTGGCGGCTCGGAGACCCAGTACTTC
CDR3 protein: CATSGGGSETQYF